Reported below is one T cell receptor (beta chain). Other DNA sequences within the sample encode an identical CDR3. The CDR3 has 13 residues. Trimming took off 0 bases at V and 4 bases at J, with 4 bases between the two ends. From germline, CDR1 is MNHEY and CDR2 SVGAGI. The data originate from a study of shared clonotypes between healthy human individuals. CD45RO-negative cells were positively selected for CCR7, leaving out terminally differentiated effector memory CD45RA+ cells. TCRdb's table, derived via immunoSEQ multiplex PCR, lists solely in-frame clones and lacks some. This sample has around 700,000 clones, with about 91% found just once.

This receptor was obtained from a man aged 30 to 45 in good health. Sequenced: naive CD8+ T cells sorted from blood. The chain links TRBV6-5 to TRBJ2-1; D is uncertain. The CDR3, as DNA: TGTGCCAGCAGTTACTCTCGGTACAATGAGCAGTTCTTC. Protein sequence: CASSYSRYNEQFF.